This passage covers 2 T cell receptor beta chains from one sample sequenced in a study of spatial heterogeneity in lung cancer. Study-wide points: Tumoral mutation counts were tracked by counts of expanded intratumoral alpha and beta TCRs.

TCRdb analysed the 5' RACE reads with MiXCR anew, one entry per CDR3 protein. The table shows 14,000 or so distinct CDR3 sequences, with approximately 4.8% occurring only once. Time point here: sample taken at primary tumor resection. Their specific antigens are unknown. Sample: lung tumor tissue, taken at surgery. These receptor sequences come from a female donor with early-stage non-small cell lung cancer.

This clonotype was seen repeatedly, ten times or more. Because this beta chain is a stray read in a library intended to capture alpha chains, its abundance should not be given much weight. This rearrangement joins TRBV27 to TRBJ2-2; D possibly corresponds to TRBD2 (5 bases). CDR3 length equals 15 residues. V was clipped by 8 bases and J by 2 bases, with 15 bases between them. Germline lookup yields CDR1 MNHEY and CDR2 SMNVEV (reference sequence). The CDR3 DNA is TGTGCCAGCCGCCAAGGAGCGGCAAACACCGGGGAGCTGTTTTTT. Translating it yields CASRQGAANTGELFF.

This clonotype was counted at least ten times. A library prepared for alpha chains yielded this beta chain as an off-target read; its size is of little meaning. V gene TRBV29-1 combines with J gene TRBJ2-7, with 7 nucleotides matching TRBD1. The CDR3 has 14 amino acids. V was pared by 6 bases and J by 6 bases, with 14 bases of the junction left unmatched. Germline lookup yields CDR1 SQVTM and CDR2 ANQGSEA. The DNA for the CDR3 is TGCAGCGTAAGGGGGACAGCCACTCACGGCGAGCAGTACTTC. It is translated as CSVRGTATHGEQYF.